One and the same sample provided the 17 T cell receptor beta chains below, sequenced in a study of cytomegalovirus exposure and HLA in healthy donors. The PCR contained 60 Vbeta and 13 Jbeta primers. TCRdb's table, derived via immunoSEQ multiplex PCR, lists solely in-frame clones and lacks some. Of around 150,000 clones in the sample, approximately 75% are singletons; the top ten hold around 3.4%. Material: PBMCs. The receptors derive from a man aged 25-45 years in good health and CMV-seropositive.

The CDR3: CASSMAGRETQYF. DNA for the CDR3: TGTGCCAGTAGTATGGCGGGGCGCGAGACCCAGTACTTC. This chain uses TRBV19 with TRBJ2-5, with D possibly being TRBD2 (6 bases). Trimming removed 3 bases at V and 5 bases at J, with 10 bases between. The CDR3 is 13 residues long. CDR1 and CDR2 (germline): LNHDA, SQIVND (reference sequence).

This clone has just a few counts. The chain has TRBV30 and TRBJ2-3, with 8 bases aligning to TRBD1. The CDR3 is made up of 14 amino acids. V was pared by 2 bases and J by 1 base, with 2 bases of the junction left unmatched. CDR1 is GTSNPN and CDR2 is SVGIG in the germline V gene (reference sequence). For the CDR3, the DNA is TGTGCCTGGAGTTTGGGACAGGGCACAGATACGCAGTATTTT. Translated, it gives CAWSLGQGTDTQYF.

CDR3 loop: CATRGPTEAFF. CDR3 DNA sequence: TGTGCCACCAGGGGGCCCACTGAAGCTTTCTTT. The rearrangement links TRBV6-4 to TRBJ1-1, with 8 bases identical to TRBD1. CDR3 length: 11 residues. Per germline, CDR1 MRHNA and CDR2 SNTAGT. V was pared by 10 bases and J by 4 bases, with 2 bases of the junction left unmatched.

This chain links TRBV7-2 with TRBJ1-6; D unclear. CDR3 size: 13 residues. Trimming shortened V by 8 bases and J by 8 bases, and 13 bases separated the two germline ends. CDR1 and CDR2 from the germline V gene are SGHTA and FQGNSA. CDR3 in amino acids: CASSDIIHSPLHF. The CDR3 DNA is TGTGCCAGCTCAGACATAATTCATTCACCCCTCCACTTT.

This clone was found a few times. This CDR3 reads CAWSGGGEDTQYF. DNA of the CDR3: TGTGCCTGGAGTGGCGGGGGGGAAGATACGCAGTATTTT. J is TRBJ2-3 and V is TRBV30; 9 bases are a match to TRBD2. The trim removed 1 base at V and 5 bases at J, leaving 1 base unmatched. The length of the CDR3 is 13 residues. In germline, CDR1 is GTSNPN, CDR2 SVGIG (reference sequence).

This clone was counted a few times. The rearrangement links TRBV18 to TRBJ2-1, with 10 bases matching TRBD2. Germline V gene lookup returns CDR1 KGHSH and CDR2 LQKENI. V lost 3 bases and J lost 8; bases outside the gene matches: 10. The CDR3 sequence is 16 residues long. The CDR3 is CASSPGLAGAGDEQFF. The CDR3 region has the DNA TGTGCCAGCTCACCGGGGCTAGCGGGGGCCGGGGATGAGCAGTTCTTC.

A note on this clone: This sample includes further DNA sequences coding for the same CDR3. The J gene is TRBJ2-7, the V gene TRBV11-2; D unresolved. Looked up from germline, CDR1 is SGHAT and CDR2 is FQNNGV. The CDR3 contains 12 residues. The V end was cut by 1 base, the J end by 3 bases, with 4 bases between. The CDR3 spells CASSLAVYEQYF. CDR3 nucleotide sequence: TGTGCCAGCAGCTTAGCGGTCTACGAGCAGTACTTC.

This clone was detected only a few times. The genes are TRBV25-1 and TRBJ1-2; the D gene is possibly TRBD1 (6 bases). In germline, CDR1 is MGHDK, CDR2 SYGVNS. Trimming left V 3 bases short and J 1 base short, with 12 bases between. The CDR3 is 15 residues long. The CDR3 protein is CASSDQGPVNYGYTF. CDR3 nucleotides: TGTGCCAGCAGTGATCAGGGGCCCGTTAACTATGGCTACACCTTC.

V usage is TRBV11-3 and J usage is TRBJ2-3; D is perhaps TRBD2 (6 bases). Trimming stripped 4 bases from V and 4 bases from J, with 12 bases between. The CDR3 contains 14 residues. Germline V gene data show CDR1 as SGHNT and CDR2 as YENEEA. CDR3 sequence reads: CASSSRGKSDTQYF. The CDR3 DNA follows: TGTGCCAGCAGCTCCCGCGGGAAGTCAGATACGCAGTATTTT.

This clone was recorded a few times. The chain recombines TRBV5-4 with TRBJ2-3, with TRBD2 matching 7 bases. The CDR3 extends over 16 amino acids. Germline-derived CDR1 and CDR2 are SGHNT and YYREEE (reference sequence). V lost 3 bases to trimming and J lost 0 bases; unmatched junction nucleotides: 7. For the CDR3, the DNA is TGTGCCAGCAGCTCTGGGGCGGGAGCTAGCACAGATACGCAGTATTTT. This translates into CASSSGAGASTDTQYF.

The chain joins TRBV10-2 to TRBJ1-2; D might be TRBD1 (5 bases). Per germline, CDR1 WSHSY and CDR2 SAAADI. The V gene lost 0 bases and the J gene lost 10 bases, with 9 bases spanning the gap. This CDR3 contains 12 residues. The CDR3 region is CASSESADIYTF. The CDR3 DNA follows: TGCGCCAGCAGTGAGTCTGCGGACATCTACACCTTC.

J is TRBJ2-3 and V is TRBV4-3, with unresolved D. CDR1 is LGHNA, CDR2 YSLEER, per germline. Trimming removed 0 bases at V and 4 bases at J, with 8 bases between. CDR3 length: 14 amino acids. The CDR3 DNA reads as TGCGCCAGCAGCCAAGAGGCAGTGGCAGATACGCAGTATTTT. The encoded protein is CASSQEAVADTQYF.

The chain carries TRBV5-1 and TRBJ2-3, with 9 bases identical to TRBD2. V was pared by 0 bases and J by 5 bases, with 4 bases of the junction left unmatched. Germline loops: CDR1 SGHRS, CDR2 YFSETQ. The CDR3 length is 15 residues. CDR3 sequence (DNA): TGCGCCAGCAGCTTGGGGGGACTAGCTGGAGATACGCAGTATTTT. Translation gives CASSLGGLAGDTQYF.

This sequence joins TRBV12-5 and TRBJ1-1; TRBD1 is a possible D gene (6 bases). CDR1 LGHNT and CDR2 FRNRAP come from the germline V gene. Trimming shortened V by 1 base and J by 6 bases, and 18 bases separated the two germline ends. The length of the CDR3 is 16 residues. As DNA, the CDR3 is TGTGCTAGTGGTTTGGCGACAGGAGACTTTGCCTCTGAAGCTTTCTTT. This gives the protein CASGLATGDFASEAFF.

V and J are TRBV6-4 and TRBJ2-2; 7 bases are shared with TRBD2. From germline, CDR1 is MRHNA and CDR2 SNTAGT. This CDR3 has 15 residues. V shed 7 bases, J shed 6 bases, and the junction held 11 bases outside the gene matches. CDR3 nucleotide sequence: TGTGCCAGCAAGCGGGGCGCGTCAGGAGCCGGGGAGCTGTTTTTT. Translated: CASKRGASGAGELFF.

The J gene is TRBJ1-1, the V gene TRBV20-1; D not resolved. V lost 1 base to trimming and J lost 7 bases, with 7 bases between them. Germline CDR1 DFQATT, CDR2 SNEGSKA (reference sequence). The CDR3 length is 11 residues. For the CDR3, the DNA is TGCAGTGCTAGAGTGGGGAGTGAAGCTTTCTTT. Protein product: CSARVGSEAFF.

V and J are TRBV28 and TRBJ2-7; 8 bases are shared with TRBD2. Germline trimming cut 8 bases from V and 0 bases from J; bases unmatched to any gene: 3. The CDR3 runs 13 residues. The germline CDR1 and CDR2 sequences are MDHEN and SYDVKM. CDR3 coding DNA: TGTGCCAGCGCAAGCGGGGGCTCCTACGAGCAGTACTTC. It encodes CASASGGSYEQYF.